This T cell receptor beta chain was sequenced during a study of blood T cell repertoires in COVID-19. Some clones are missing from TCRdb's copy, which holds only in-frame ones; the method was immunoSEQ multiplex PCR. Of fewer than 350,000 clones listed, around 85% are singletons. Germline V CDR1 and CDR2: SGDLS, YYNGEE. CDR3 length: 15 amino acids. The V end was cut by 4 bases, the J end by 0 bases, with 10 bases between. Cohorts were based on clinical histories the participants reported. This sequence joins TRBV9 and TRBJ1-4; D perhaps matches TRBD1 (5 bases). The specimen sequenced was PBMCs or T cells enriched from blood (not recorded which). The receptor comes from a woman aged 30 to 39 who had been exposed to COVID-19. CDR3 amino acids: CASSPGIATNEKLFF. The CDR3 DNA reads TGTGCCAGCAGCCCAGGGATCGCAACTAATGAAAAACTGTTTTTT. The full variable domain, rest sourced from reference TRBV9 and TRBJ1-4, is DSGVTQTPKHLITATGQRVTLRCSPRSGDLSVYWYQQSLDQGLQFLIQYYNGEERAKGNILERFSAQQFPDLHSELNLSSLELGDSALYFCASSPGIATNEKLFFGSGTQLSVL.